The T cell receptor (beta chain) under discussion was sequenced for a study of patients and donors after allogeneic stem cell transplantation (dated by TCRdb to about 2020). On this clonotype: The antigen this receptor binds is unknown. Base qualities are not provided; no much larger clone lies one nucleotide away.

Trimming removed 1 base from V and 0 bases from J, leaving 10 bases between the germline ends. CDR1 and CDR2 (MNHNY, SVGAGI) derive from the germline V gene (reference sequence). The CDR3 contains 16 residues, cysteine and phenylalanine counted. The sequence is cut down to CDR3 DNA, 48 bases in frame from base 1. The library relied on RT-PCR. Reads for this sample came from a NextSeq 550. The raw public data were reprocessed by TCRdb itself: fastp quality trimming at Q25, MiXCR clonotype calling, in-frame beta chains only. CDR3 protein sequences are deduplicated, and each keeps its most common genes and DNA. The sample table lists 190,000 or so distinct CDR3 sequences, 41% of them with a count of one. 33% of the sample comes from the top ten.

In this chain, TRBV6-6 is recombined with TRBJ1-5; D gene: possibly TRBD1, on 6 matching bases. The sequence derives from a human donor who was either an allogeneic HSCT recipient or a stem cell or donor lymphocyte infusion donor (not recorded which). It is not recorded whose cells these are; they may come from a transplant donor. Source material: blood, either unsorted or a sorted T cell fraction (not recorded which). CDR3 protein: CASSYYRVSSNQPQHF. The nucleotide sequence reads as follows: TGTGCCAGCAGTTACTACAGGGTTAGTAGCAATCAGCCCCAGCATTTT.